This T cell receptor beta chain was documented in a study of Graves' ophthalmopathy and Graves' hyperthyroidism listed by TCRdb under 2018. Regarding the research as a whole: Peripheral blood was collected at initial diagnosis, prior to any treatment. The study used TCR beta repertoire signatures to distinguish Graves' ophthalmopathy from Graves' hyperthyroidism and to predict progression to ophthalmopathy. In total, 135 blood samples were TCR-sequenced: 40 to 45 ophthalmopathy, some 80 hyperthyroidism and roughly 17 hyperthyroidism-to-ophthalmopathy patients. A discovery set of 95 to 100 patients (around 40 ophthalmopathy, fewer than 60 stable hyperthyroidism) was enrolled to explore V-J signatures distinguishing ophthalmopathy from hyperthyroidism. An independent validation cohort comprised 18 hyperthyroidism patients and about 16 patients who later progressed from hyperthyroidism to ophthalmopathy. T-cell repertoires of thyroid tissue and blood were compared in about 6 hyperthyroidism patients. Following sample collection, hyperthyroidism patients were given methimazole at a starting dose of 30 mg daily, and ophthalmopathy patients were given high-dose intravenous methylprednisolone. Study-wide findings and limitations: The 13-signature model separated ophthalmopathy from stable hyperthyroidism with approximately 85% sensitivity and about 81% specificity in cross-validation, and 80%/75% in the test set. Sample size was not statistically predetermined, and group allocation was not concealed from the investigators. Most expanded thyroid clonotypes with frequency above 0.001 were also detected in blood, suggesting blood repertoires may reflect the thyroid immune response. In validation, the model predicted ophthalmopathy progression with nearly 71% sensitivity and 72.22% specificity; more than ten predicted patients were CT-confirmed with GO in a median of around 6 months.

Patients with ophthalmopathy had moderately to severely active disease, with a Clinical Activity Score of 3 or more, a NOSPECS grade of 4 or more, and a disease duration of less than 3 months. Patients with other autoimmune diseases, uncontrolled infections, pregnancy or lactation were excluded. Clinical symptoms, serum thyroxine, TRAb, thyroid ultrasound and orbital computed tomography were used for diagnosis. PBMCs were isolated from about 9.1 ml of fresh peripheral blood by Ficoll-Paque density gradient centrifugation. Total RNA was extracted using Trizol reagent, and RNA quality was checked on an Agilent 2100 Bioanalyzer. In its sample, this clonotype was seen many times. The antigen it recognizes is unknown. No much larger clonotype is one base removed from it; base qualities were not supplied. The cysteine opens and the phenylalanine closes a CDR3 of 15 amino acids. Only the CDR3 region is kept as DNA, spanning 45 bases read in frame from base 1. V ends up 2 bases short and J 3 bases short, with an unmatched junction base count of 6. CDR1 and CDR2 are drawn from the germline V gene: ENHRY, SYGVKD.

For repertoire sequencing, TCR beta CDR3 regions were amplified from RNA transcripts. The first round was an RT-PCR using HTBI primers with the Qiagen OneStep RT-PCR kit, and this first round was followed by a second-round multiplex PCR, then size selection and purification. Libraries were sequenced paired-end with 100 bp reads on an Illumina HiSeq2000. In the authors' own workflow: SOAPnuke was used for read processing, and reads with adapters, uncalled bases, a mean Phred below 15, or no exact constant-primer or identifier match were discarded. COPE v1.2.5 was used to merge high-quality paired reads. Each unique nucleotide sequence was defined as a clonotype, and clonotypes were aligned to IMGT TRB V, D and J references with MiTCR v1.1. The analysis was limited to V-J combinations with a frequency above 0.0001, which together covered 98% to 99.2% of repertoires. For each V-J combination, a TCR clonal expansion and chaos score was defined as F50 clonal expansion divided by the chaos observed in the TCRdist matrix. Welch's t-statistics and random forest were used to narrow the features down to 10 to 15 V-J combinations, which were then fed into a naive Bayes classifier. The Morisita-Horn index was used to measure how similar the thyroid and blood repertoires were. TCRdb reprocessing: public reads trimmed at Q25 with fastp, clones called with MiXCR, in-frame beta chains kept. Here each entry gathers all rows of one CDR3 protein and keeps the most common genes and DNA. These V and J calls are TCRdb output, not the study's own analysis. The sample table holds 600,000 to 950,000 distinct CDR3 sequences, of which roughly 40% were seen once. In total, the top ten clones hold roughly 45% of the sample.

Sequencing was performed on peripheral blood. The TCR comes from an adult man with Graves' ophthalmopathy. The chain is made from TRBV10-3 and TRBJ2-7; 8 of the junction bases match TRBD1. The DNA sequence is given as TGTGCCATCAGTGAGAAGGCACAGGGGGGCTACGAGCAGTACTTC. The encoded protein is CAISEKAQGGYEQYF.